Shown below are 25 T cell receptor beta chains from a single sample sequenced in a study of control samples from healthy donors and cancer patients. Sequenced by immunoSEQ multiplex PCR; TCRdb stores in-frame clones only, minus some. This sample yields 150,000 to 190,000 clones, of which about 93% are seen a single time; 2% to 2.5% belongs to the top ten. The sample consisted of blood. These receptors were collected from a man aged 45-60 years in good health.

This rearrangement joins TRBV18 to TRBJ1-1, with D unresolved. The V end was cut by 3 bases, the J end by 1 base, with 6 bases between. The germline gives CDR1 KGHSH, CDR2 LQKENI. The CDR3 sequence is 13 residues long. As DNA, the CDR3 is TGTGCCAGCTCACCGGGTGGGAACACTGAAGCTTTCTTT. Its translation: CASSPGGNTEAFF.

V usage is TRBV28 and J usage is TRBJ1-1, with D tentatively TRBD1 (5 bases). The germline V and J ends were trimmed by 3 bases and 12 bases, with 14 bases remaining between them. The germline V gene has CDR1 MDHEN and CDR2 SYDVKM. The CDR3 contains 12 residues. In DNA, the CDR3 is TGTGCCAGCAGTTTCGGGCAGGGAGGGACTTTCTTT. The encoded protein is CASSFGQGGTFF.

The chain is built from TRBV24-1 and TRBJ2-3, with TRBD2 matching 13 bases. Unmatched junction bases numbered 6, after V lost 4 bases and J lost 0 bases. Looked up from germline, CDR1 is KGHDR and CDR2 is SFDVKD. The CDR3 sequence is 18 residues long. The CDR3 region is CATSDPGLAGASTDTQYF. The CDR3 DNA is TGTGCCACCAGTGACCCCGGACTAGCGGGAGCGAGCACAGATACGCAGTATTTT.

The chain joins TRBV14 to TRBJ2-4; a weak D match, TRBD1 (5 bases). CDR3 size: 15 residues. Germline V gene sequence: CDR1 SGHDN, CDR2 FVKESK. V was clipped by 1 base and J by 3 bases, with 10 bases between them. In DNA, the CDR3 is TGTGCCAGCAGCCAAGGGCAGGGCGGCAAAAACATTCAGTACTTC. The encoded protein is CASSQGQGGKNIQYF.

The chain recombines TRBV5-1 with TRBJ2-3; 11 positions agree with TRBD2. CDR3 length equals 17 residues. CDR1 is SGHRS, CDR2 YFSETQ, per germline. The V gene end was trimmed by 3 bases and the J gene end by 1 base; junction bases not matched to a gene: 7. The CDR3 loop is CASSWNPLAGGTDTQYF. CDR3 in DNA: TGCGCCAGCAGCTGGAACCCACTAGCGGGGGGCACAGATACGCAGTATTTT. Filled out from reference TRBV5-1 and TRBJ2-3, the complete variable domain reads KAGVTQTPRYLIKTRGQQVTLSCSPISGHRSVSWYQQTPGQGLQFLFEYFSETQRNKGNFPGRFSGRQFSNSRSEMNVSTLELGDSALYLCASSWNPLAGGTDTQYFGPGTRLTVL.

The chain combines TRBV4-1 with TRBJ1-5; D unclear. Germline CDR1 is MGHRA and CDR2 is YSYEKL. This CDR3 comprises 16 residues. V dropped 0 bases and J dropped 4 bases, with 13 bases sitting between them. This CDR3 is CASSQDARGRNQPQHF. Here the CDR3 DNA reads TGCGCCAGCAGCCAAGATGCGCGGGGAAGAAATCAGCCCCAGCATTTT.

The V call is TRBV5-1, the J call TRBJ2-7; D gene uncertain. The germline CDR1 and CDR2 sequences are SGHRS and YFSETQ. The CDR3 is 12 amino acids. The germline V and J ends were trimmed by 3 bases and 2 bases, with 6 bases remaining between them. DNA for the CDR3: TGCGCCAGCAGCTGGACGACCTACGAGCAGTACTTC. Protein sequence: CASSWTTYEQYF.

This chain joins TRBV5-4 and TRBJ1-5, with 10 bases matching TRBD1. CDR3 size: 16 residues. V trimming: 2 bases; J trimming: 5 bases; junction bases outside the gene matches: 7. Germline CDR1 and CDR2: SGHNT and YYREEE (reference sequence). CDR3 bases: TGTGCCAGCAGCTTAGCGCCGGGACAGGGGCATCAGCCCCAGCATTTT. It yields the protein CASSLAPGQGHQPQHF.

The gene calls are TRBV28 and TRBJ2-4; D gene unclear. The V gene lost 2 bases and the J gene lost 0 bases, with 8 bases spanning the gap. The CDR3 is 15 residues long. The germline gives CDR1 MDHEN, CDR2 SYDVKM. The CDR3 DNA reads as TGTGCCAGCAGTTTAGCCGGTCTAGCCAAAAACATTCAGTACTTC. This encodes CASSLAGLAKNIQYF.

J is TRBJ2-1 and V is TRBV5-1; the match to TRBD2 covers 9 bases. V gave up 5 bases and J gave up 0 bases; unmatched junction bases: 3. The CDR3 sequence is 15 residues long. The germline gives CDR1 SGHRS, CDR2 YFSETQ. CDR3 coding DNA: TGCGCCAGCAGGGATAGCGGGAGCTCCTACAATGAGCAGTTCTTC. This translates into CASRDSGSSYNEQFF.

As DNA, the CDR3 is TGTGCCAGCAGTTTAGGGCGTGGGTGGGAGGCCGAGCAGTACTTC. Translation gives CASSLGRGWEAEQYF. The chain uses TRBV27 and TRBJ2-7, with D perhaps matching TRBD2 (6 bases). V lost 2 bases, J lost 6 bases, and 17 bases lay in between. There are 15 residues in the CDR3. In germline, CDR1 is MNHEY, CDR2 SMNVEV (reference sequence).

The CDR3 sequence: CAGGAGQPQHF. The CDR3, as DNA: TGTGCCGGGGGGGCCGGGCAGCCCCAGCATTTT. V is TRBV19 and J is TRBJ1-5, with a weak D call TRBD1 (6 bases). CDR1 LNHDA and CDR2 SQIVND come from the germline V gene (reference sequence). The CDR3 extends over 11 amino acids. The V and J ends lost 11 bases and 7 bases respectively, with 12 bases between them.

This chain links TRBV2 with TRBJ2-5, with TRBD1 matching 8 bases. The CDR3 is 13 residues long. In germline, CDR1 is SNHLY, CDR2 FYNNEI. V gave up 7 bases and J gave up 4 bases; unmatched junction bases: 5. CDR3 bases: TGTGCCAGCACTTCCCAGGGGGCAGAGACCCAGTACTTC. Residues: CASTSQGAETQYF. The variable domain in full, completed from reference TRBV2 and TRBJ2-5, reads EPEVTQTPSHQVTQMGQEVILRCVPISNHLYFYWYRQILGQKVEFLVSFYNNEISEKSEIFDDQFSVERPDGSNFTLKIRSTKLEDSAMYFCASTSQGAETQYFGPGTRLLVL.

This sequence joins TRBV5-1 and TRBJ1-4, with D perhaps matching TRBD1 (6 bases). Germline V gene lookup returns CDR1 SGHRS and CDR2 YFSETQ. The CDR3 runs to 15 residues. Trimming left V 1 base short and J 4 bases short, with 11 bases between. The CDR3: CASSLLPGVNEKLFF. The CDR3 DNA is TGCGCCAGCAGCTTGTTGCCAGGGGTTAATGAAAAACTGTTTTTT.

V and J are TRBV27 and TRBJ2-3; D is unclear. The CDR3 contains 16 residues. Trimming shortened V by 8 bases and J by 2 bases, and 20 bases separated the two germline ends. Per germline, CDR1 MNHEY and CDR2 SMNVEV (reference sequence). CDR3 bases: TGTGCCAGCTCCCCCAAAGGCCGAATTTACACAGATACGCAGTATTTT. Translation: CASSPKGRIYTDTQYF.

This rearrangement joins TRBV19 to TRBJ2-5; D is unresolved. Germline V CDR1 and CDR2: LNHDA, SQIVND (reference sequence). CDR3 length: 13 amino acids. The V gene lost 5 bases and the J gene lost 0 bases, with 7 bases spanning the gap. Here the CDR3 DNA reads TGTGCCAGTAGTCCCGACCACCAAGAGACCCAGTACTTC. Translated, it gives CASSPDHQETQYF. The variable domain in full, with the rest retrieved from reference TRBV19 and TRBJ2-5, is DGGITQSPKYLFRKEGQNVTLSCEQNLNHDAMYWYRQDPGQGLRLIYYSQIVNDFQKGDIAEGYSVSREKKESFPLTVTSAQKNPTAFYLCASSPDHQETQYFGPGTRLLVL.

The rearrangement uses TRBV28 and TRBJ2-7, with 9 bases fitting TRBD1. There are 15 residues in the CDR3. V was clipped by 4 bases and J by 2 bases; unmatched bases: 6. Germline lookup yields CDR1 MDHEN and CDR2 SYDVKM. The CDR3 region is CASSSPGTGTYEQYF. The CDR3 bases are TGTGCCAGCAGTTCTCCCGGGACAGGGACCTACGAGCAGTACTTC.

CDR3 protein: CATSRDPGEKETQYF. DNA of the CDR3: TGTGCCACCAGCAGAGACCCCGGGGAGAAAGAGACCCAGTACTTC. The genes are TRBV15 and TRBJ2-5; tentatively, D is TRBD2 (5 bases). V was clipped by 0 bases and J by 3 bases, with 11 bases between them. This CDR3 contains 15 residues. Germline V CDR1 and CDR2: LNHNV, YYDKDF (reference sequence).

The chain combines TRBV5-1 with TRBJ2-4, with TRBD2 matching over 11 bases. Unmatched junction bases numbered 10, after V lost 4 bases and J lost 10 bases. The CDR3 consists of 15 residues. Germline assignment: CDR1 SGHRS and CDR2 YFSETQ. DNA of the CDR3: TGCGCCAGCAGCCCCGGGACTAGCGGAAGTGGTATTCAGTACTTC. It yields the protein CASSPGTSGSGIQYF.

This chain connects TRBV3-1 (or the pseudogene TRBV3-2) to TRBJ1-2; the match to TRBD1 covers 10 bases. Losses at the gene ends were 4 bases for V and 2 bases for J; bases not matched to a gene: 7. The CDR3 runs 16 residues. Germline loops: CDR1 LGHDT, CDR2 YNNKEL (reference sequence). CDR3 protein: CASSPLDRGINYGYTF. CDR3 DNA sequence: TGTGCCAGCAGCCCCCTGGACAGGGGGATCAACTATGGCTACACCTTC.

This chain joins TRBV19 and TRBJ2-2; 7 bases match TRBD2. This CDR3 comprises 17 residues. Trimming took 7 bases from V and 3 from J; bases not matched to a gene: 14. CDR1 and CDR2 (germline): LNHDA, SQIVND (reference sequence). For the CDR3, the DNA is TGTGCCAGTACCTTACCCCGGAGGGAGGGCTACACCGGGGAGCTGTTTTTT. Translated: CASTLPRREGYTGELFF.

The CDR3 sequence: CASSLGGYEQFF. In DNA, the CDR3 is TGTGCCAGCAGCCTTGGGGGGTATGAGCAGTTCTTC. The V gene is TRBV7-3, the J gene TRBJ2-1, with a weak D call TRBD2 (6 bases). This CDR3 spans 12 amino acids. In germline, CDR1 is SGHTA, CDR2 FQGTGA. The ends were cut back, 5 bases at V and 8 bases at J, with 10 bases in the middle. The complete variable domain, with remaining parts taken from reference TRBV7-3 and TRBJ2-1, reads GAGVSQTPSNKVTEKGKYVELRCDPISGHTALYWYRQSLGQGPEFLIYFQGTGAADDSGLPNDRFFAVRPEGSVSTLKIQRTERGDSAVYLCASSLGGYEQFFGPGTRLTVL.

The DNA of the CDR3 is TGTGCCAGCAGTTTTGGGGGAGGGGGCTACGAGCAGTACTTC. Protein sequence: CASSFGGGGYEQYF. This chain joins TRBV28 and TRBJ2-7, with D perhaps matching TRBD2 (7 bases). The V end lost 3 bases, the J end lost 3 bases, and 12 bases lay between the germline ends. The CDR3 consists of 14 residues. Germline CDR1 MDHEN, CDR2 SYDVKM.

V is TRBV2 and J is TRBJ2-2, with 8 bases fitting TRBD1. The CDR3 has 14 residues. Germline lookup yields CDR1 SNHLY and CDR2 FYNNEI. After removal of 5 bases from V and 4 bases from J, the junction contained 3 bases not matched to a gene. The CDR3 loop is CASSMTGVTGELFF. The CDR3 nucleotides read TGTGCCAGCAGTATGACAGGGGTCACCGGGGAGCTGTTTTTT.

This chain links TRBV28 with TRBJ2-1; either TRBD1 or TRBD2 may supply D (5 bases each). Germline assignment: CDR1 MDHEN and CDR2 SYDVKM. V lost 3 bases, J lost 8 bases, and 17 bases lay in between. CDR3 length equals 15 residues. The CDR3 DNA reads TGTGCCAGCAGTTTGCTCTCGACTATGGGGGATGAGCAGTTCTTC. Translating it yields CASSLLSTMGDEQFF.